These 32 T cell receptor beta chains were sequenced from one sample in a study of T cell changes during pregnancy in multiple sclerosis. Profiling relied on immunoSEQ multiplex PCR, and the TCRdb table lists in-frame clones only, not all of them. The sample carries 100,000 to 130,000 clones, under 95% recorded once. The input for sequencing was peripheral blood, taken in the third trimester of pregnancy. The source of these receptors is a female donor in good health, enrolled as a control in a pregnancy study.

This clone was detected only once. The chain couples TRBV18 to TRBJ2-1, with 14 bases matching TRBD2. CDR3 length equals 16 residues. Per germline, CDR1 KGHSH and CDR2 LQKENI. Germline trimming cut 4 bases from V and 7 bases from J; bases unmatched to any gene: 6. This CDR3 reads CASSQGLAGDKNEQFF. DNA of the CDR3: TGTGCCAGCTCACAGGGACTAGCGGGGGATAAGAATGAGCAGTTCTTC.

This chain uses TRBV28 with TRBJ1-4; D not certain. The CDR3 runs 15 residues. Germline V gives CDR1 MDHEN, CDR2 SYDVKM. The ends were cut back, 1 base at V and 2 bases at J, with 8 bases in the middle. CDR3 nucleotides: TGTGCCAGCAGTTTATCCGGGTCTACTAATGAAAAACTGTTTTTT. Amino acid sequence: CASSLSGSTNEKLFF.

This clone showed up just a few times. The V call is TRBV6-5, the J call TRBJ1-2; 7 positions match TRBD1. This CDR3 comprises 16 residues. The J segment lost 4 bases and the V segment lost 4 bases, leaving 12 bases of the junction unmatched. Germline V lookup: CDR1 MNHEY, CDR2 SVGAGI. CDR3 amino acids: CASSSHRGEVTYGYTF. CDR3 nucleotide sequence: TGTGCCAGCAGTTCCCACAGGGGCGAGGTGACCTATGGCTACACCTTC.

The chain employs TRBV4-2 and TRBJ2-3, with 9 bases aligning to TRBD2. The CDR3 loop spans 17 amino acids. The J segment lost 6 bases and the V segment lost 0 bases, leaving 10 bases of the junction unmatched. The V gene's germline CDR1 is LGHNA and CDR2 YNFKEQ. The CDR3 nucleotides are TGTGCCAGCAGCCAAGATGGGCTAGCGGGGCCTGGGGATACGCAGTATTTT. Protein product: CASSQDGLAGPGDTQYF.

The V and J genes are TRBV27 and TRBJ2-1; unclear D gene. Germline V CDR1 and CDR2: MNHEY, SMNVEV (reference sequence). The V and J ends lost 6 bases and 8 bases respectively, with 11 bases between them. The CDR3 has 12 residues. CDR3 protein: CASSPANYEQFF. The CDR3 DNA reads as TGTGCCAGCAGCCCCGCGAACTATGAGCAGTTCTTC.

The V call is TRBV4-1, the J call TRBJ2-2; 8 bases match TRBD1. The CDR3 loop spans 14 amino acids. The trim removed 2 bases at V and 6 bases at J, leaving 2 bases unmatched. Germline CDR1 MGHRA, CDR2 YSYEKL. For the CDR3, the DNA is TGCGCCAGCAGCCAAACGACAGGGGCCGGGGAGCTGTTTTTT. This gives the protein CASSQTTGAGELFF.

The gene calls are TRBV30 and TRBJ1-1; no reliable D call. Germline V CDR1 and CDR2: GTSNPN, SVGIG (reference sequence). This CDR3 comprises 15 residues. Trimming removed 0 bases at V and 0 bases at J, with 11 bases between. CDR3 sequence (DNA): TGTGCCTGGAGTGTACGGGTGGACTTGAACACTGAAGCTTTCTTT. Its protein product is CAWSVRVDLNTEAFF.

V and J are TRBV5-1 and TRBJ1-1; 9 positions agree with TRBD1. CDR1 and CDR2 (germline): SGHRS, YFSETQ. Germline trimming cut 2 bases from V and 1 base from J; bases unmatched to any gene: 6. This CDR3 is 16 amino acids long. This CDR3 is CASSFTGGSGNTEAFF. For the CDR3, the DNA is TGCGCCAGCAGCTTTACAGGGGGCTCAGGGAACACTGAAGCTTTCTTT.

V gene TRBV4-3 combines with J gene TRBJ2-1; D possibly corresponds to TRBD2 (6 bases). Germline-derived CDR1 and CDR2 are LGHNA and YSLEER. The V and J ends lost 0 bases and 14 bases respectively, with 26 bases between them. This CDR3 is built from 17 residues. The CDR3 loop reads CASSQDRGSGGWPMEFF. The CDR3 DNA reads TGCGCCAGCAGCCAAGATAGGGGTAGCGGAGGTTGGCCGATGGAGTTCTTC.

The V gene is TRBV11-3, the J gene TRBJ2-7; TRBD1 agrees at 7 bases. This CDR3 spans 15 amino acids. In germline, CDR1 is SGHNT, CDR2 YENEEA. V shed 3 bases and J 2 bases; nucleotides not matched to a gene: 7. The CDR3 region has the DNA TGTGCCAGCAGCTTCGGGGCAGGGGGTCCCTACGAGCAGTACTTC. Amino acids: CASSFGAGGPYEQYF.

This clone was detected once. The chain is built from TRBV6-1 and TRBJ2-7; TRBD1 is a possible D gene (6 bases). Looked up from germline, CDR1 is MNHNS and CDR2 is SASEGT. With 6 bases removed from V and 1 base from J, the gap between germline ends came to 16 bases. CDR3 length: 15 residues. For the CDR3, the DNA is TGTGCCAGCAGCGGACGGACAGTAGTTTCCTACGAGCAGTACTTC. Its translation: CASSGRTVVSYEQYF.

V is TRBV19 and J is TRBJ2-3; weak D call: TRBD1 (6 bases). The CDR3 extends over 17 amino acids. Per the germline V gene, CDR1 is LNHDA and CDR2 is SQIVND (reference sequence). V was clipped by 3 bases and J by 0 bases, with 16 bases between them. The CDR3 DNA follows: TGTGCCAGTAGTATCAACAGGGCAATCACCAGCACAGATACGCAGTATTTT. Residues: CASSINRAITSTDTQYF.

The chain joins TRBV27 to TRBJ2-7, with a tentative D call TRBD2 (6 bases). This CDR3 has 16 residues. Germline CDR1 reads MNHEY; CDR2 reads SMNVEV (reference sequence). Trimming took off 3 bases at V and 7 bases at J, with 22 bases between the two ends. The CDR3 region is CASSFDGRGPQGEQYF. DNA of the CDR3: TGTGCCAGCAGTTTTGATGGGCGGGGTCCTCAAGGGGAGCAGTACTTC.

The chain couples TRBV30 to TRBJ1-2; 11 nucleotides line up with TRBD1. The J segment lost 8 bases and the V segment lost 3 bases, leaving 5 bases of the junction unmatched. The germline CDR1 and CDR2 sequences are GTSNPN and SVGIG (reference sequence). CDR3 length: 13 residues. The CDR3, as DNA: TGTGCCTGGAGGGGACAGGGGGTAGGAGGCTACACCTTC. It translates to CAWRGQGVGGYTF.

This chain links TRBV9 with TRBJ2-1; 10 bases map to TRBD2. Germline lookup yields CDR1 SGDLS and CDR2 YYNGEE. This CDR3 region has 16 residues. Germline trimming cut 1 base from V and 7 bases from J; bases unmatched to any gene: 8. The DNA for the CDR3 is TGTGCCAGCAGCGTAAGCGGGGGGGCCGTGGAGAATGAGCAGTTCTTC. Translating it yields CASSVSGGAVENEQFF.

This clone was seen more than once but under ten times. CDR3 nucleotide sequence: TGTGCCAGCAGTGAACAAGGACAGGGAGAGCAGTACTTC. Translation: CASSEQGQGEQYF. The J gene is TRBJ2-7, the V gene TRBV6-4; TRBD1 matches 8 bases. Trimming cost V 3 bases and J 7 bases; bases outside gene matches: 5. Germline V gene data show CDR1 as MRHNA and CDR2 as SNTAGT. The CDR3 is made up of 13 amino acids.

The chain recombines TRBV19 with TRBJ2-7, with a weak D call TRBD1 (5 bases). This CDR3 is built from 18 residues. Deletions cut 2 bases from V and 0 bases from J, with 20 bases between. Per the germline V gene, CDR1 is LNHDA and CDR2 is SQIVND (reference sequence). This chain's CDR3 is CASSISPPGQGSSYEQYF. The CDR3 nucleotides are TGTGCCAGTAGTATATCCCCCCCTGGGCAGGGCTCCTCCTACGAGCAGTACTTC. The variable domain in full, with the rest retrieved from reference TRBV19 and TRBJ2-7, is DGGITQSPKYLFRKEGQNVTLSCEQNLNHDAMYWYRQDPGQGLRLIYYSQIVNDFQKGDIAEGYSVSREKKESFPLTVTSAQKNPTAFYLCASSISPPGQGSSYEQYFGPGTRLTVT.

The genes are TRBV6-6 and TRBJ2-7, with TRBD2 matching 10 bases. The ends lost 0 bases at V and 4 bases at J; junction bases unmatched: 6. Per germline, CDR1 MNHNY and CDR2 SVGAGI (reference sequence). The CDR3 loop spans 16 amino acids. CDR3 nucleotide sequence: TGTGCCAGCAGTTACTCGCTAGCGGGGGACCTATACGAGCAGTACTTC. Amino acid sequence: CASSYSLAGDLYEQYF.

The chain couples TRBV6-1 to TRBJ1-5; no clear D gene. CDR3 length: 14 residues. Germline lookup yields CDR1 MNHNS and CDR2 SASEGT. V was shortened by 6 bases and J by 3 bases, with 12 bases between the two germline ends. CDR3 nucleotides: TGTGCCAGCAGAATTGATGGCCCCAATCAGCCCCAGCATTTT. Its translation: CASRIDGPNQPQHF.

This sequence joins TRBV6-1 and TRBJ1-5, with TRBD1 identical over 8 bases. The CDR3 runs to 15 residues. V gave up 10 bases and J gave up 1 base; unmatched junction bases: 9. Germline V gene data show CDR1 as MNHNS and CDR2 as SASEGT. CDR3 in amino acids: CATKTQGESNQPQHF. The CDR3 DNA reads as TGTGCCACCAAAACACAGGGGGAGAGCAATCAGCCCCAGCATTTT.

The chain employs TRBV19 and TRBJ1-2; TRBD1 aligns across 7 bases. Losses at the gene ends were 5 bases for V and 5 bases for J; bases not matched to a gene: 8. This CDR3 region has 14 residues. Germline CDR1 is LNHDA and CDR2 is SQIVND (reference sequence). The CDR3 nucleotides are TGTGCCAGTAGTCTCAAAGGGACAGTTTATGGCTACACCTTC. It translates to CASSLKGTVYGYTF.

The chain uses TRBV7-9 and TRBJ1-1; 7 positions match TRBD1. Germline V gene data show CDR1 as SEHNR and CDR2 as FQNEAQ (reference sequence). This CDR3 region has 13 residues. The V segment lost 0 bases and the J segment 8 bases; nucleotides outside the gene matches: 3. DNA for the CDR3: TGTGCCAGCAGCTTAGCGCTAGGGGGCGAAGCTTTCTTT. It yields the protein CASSLALGGEAFF. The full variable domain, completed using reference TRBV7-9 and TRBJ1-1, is DTGVSQNPRHKITKRGQNVTFRCDPISEHNRLYWYRQTLGQGPEFLTYFQNEAQLEKSRLLSDRFSAERPKGSFSTLEIQRTEQGDSAMYLCASSLALGGEAFFGQGTRLTVV.

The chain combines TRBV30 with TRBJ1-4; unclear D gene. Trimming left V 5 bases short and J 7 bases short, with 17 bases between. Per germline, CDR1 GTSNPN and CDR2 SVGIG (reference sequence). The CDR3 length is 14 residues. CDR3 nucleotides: TGTGCCTGGGAGCCCACAAGAGGTATTGAAAAACTGTTTTTT. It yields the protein CAWEPTRGIEKLFF.

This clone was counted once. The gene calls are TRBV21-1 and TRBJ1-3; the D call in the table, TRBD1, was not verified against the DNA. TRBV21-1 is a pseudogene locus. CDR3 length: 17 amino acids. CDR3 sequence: CASSKRRQGANGNTIYF. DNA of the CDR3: TGTGCCAGCAGCAAAAGGCGACAGGGGGCGAATGGAAACACCATATATTTT.

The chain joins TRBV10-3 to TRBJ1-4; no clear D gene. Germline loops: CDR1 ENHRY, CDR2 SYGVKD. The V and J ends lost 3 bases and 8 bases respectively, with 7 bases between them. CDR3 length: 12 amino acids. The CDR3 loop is CAISEGGEKLFF. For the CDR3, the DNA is TGTGCCATCAGTGAAGGAGGGGAAAAACTGTTTTTT.

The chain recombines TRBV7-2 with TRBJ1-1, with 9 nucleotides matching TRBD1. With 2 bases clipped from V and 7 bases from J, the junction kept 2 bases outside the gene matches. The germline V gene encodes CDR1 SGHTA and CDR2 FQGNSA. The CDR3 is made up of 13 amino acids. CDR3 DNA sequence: TGTGCCAGCAGCTTATCGGGACAGGGTGAAGCTTTCTTT. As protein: CASSLSGQGEAFF.

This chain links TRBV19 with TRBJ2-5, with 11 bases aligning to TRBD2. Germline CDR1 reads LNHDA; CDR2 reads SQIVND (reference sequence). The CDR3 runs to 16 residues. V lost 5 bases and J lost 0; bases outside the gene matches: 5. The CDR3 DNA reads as TGTGCCAGTAGTCCAGGGACTAGCGGTTACCAAGAGACCCAGTACTTC. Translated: CASSPGTSGYQETQYF.

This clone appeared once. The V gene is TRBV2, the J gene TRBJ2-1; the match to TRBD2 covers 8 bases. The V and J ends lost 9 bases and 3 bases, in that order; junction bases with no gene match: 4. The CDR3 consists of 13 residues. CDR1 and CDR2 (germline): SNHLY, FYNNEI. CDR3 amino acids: CARAGEYYNEQFF. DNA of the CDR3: TGTGCCAGAGCGGGGGAGTACTACAATGAGCAGTTCTTC.

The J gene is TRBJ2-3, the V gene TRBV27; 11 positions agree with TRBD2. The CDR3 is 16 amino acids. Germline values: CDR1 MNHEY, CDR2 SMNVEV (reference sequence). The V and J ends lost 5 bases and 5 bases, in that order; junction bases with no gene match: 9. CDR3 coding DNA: TGTGCCAGCAGTGATCTTAGCGGGGGGGCCGGAGATACGCAGTATTTT. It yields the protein CASSDLSGGAGDTQYF.

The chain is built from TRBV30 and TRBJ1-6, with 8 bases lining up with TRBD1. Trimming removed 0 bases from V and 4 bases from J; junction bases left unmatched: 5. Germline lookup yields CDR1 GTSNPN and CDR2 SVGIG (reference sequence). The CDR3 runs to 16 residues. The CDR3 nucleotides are TGTGCCTGGAGTGTACGGGGACAGGCTTATAATTCACCCCTCCACTTT. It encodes CAWSVRGQAYNSPLHF.

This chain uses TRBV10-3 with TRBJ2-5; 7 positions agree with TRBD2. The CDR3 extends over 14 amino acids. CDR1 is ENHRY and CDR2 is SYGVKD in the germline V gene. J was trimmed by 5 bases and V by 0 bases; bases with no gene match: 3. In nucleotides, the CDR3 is TGTGCCATCAGTGAGTCCGGGACTATGGAGACCCAGTACTTC. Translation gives CAISESGTMETQYF.

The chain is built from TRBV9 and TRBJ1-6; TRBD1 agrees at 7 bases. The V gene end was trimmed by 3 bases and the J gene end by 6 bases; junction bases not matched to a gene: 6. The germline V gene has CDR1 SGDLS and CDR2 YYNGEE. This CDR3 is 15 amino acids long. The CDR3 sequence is CASSGATGTNSPLHF. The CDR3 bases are TGTGCCAGCAGCGGGGCGACAGGGACTAATTCACCCCTCCACTTT.